This is a list of T cell receptor beta chains from one sample in a study of regulatory T cells in long-lasting Graves disease. TCRdb fed the multiplex PCR reads into MiXCR, producing one record per CDR3 protein. Of approximately 350,000 distinct CDR3 sequences in the sample, about 16% were seen once. The sample also formed part of further work on T cells in Graves' hyperthyroidism and ophthalmopathy.

This material consisted of peripheral blood mononuclear cells (PBMCs), taken at new diagnosis, from a patient treated with antithyroid drugs. These receptors were taken from a young woman with Graves disease. Both conserved end residues are part of each CDR3. A D gene is named only where the DNA matches it firmly. The size field is filled for only some rows; it gives once, few, many or a size class.

many | TRBD1 | TRBJ1-1 | TRBV6-2/TRBV6-3 | TGTGCCAGCAGTTCGTCCTACAGGGGAGGGACTGAAGCTTTCTTT | CASSSSYRGGTEAFF
many | - | TRBJ1-1 | TRBV7-9 | TGTGCCAGCACCTCCTTGTCCCCTGAAGCTTTCTTT | CASTSLSPEAFF
- | - | TRBJ1-3 | TRBV6-1 | TGTGCCAGCAGTAGGAGGACACTCTGGGAGAGGGGAAACACCATATATTTT | CASSRRTLWERGNTIYF
many | - | TRBJ2-7 | TRBV10-3 | TGTGCCATCAGTGAGTCGGGTTACGAGCAGTACTTC | CAISESGYEQYF
few | - | TRBJ2-3 | TRBV7-6 | TGTGCCAGCAGCTTAGTGGCTAGATCAGATACGCAGTATTTT | CASSLVARSDTQYF
- | TRBD1 | TRBJ1-2 | TRBV9 | TGTGCCAGCAGCGTAGGGGGACAGGGGGCTTTTAACTATGGCTACACCTTC | CASSVGGQGAFNYGYTF
many | - | TRBJ2-3 | TRBV20-1 | TGCAGTGCTCAGACCAGGACCGAATCTAGCACAGATACGCAGTATTTT | CSAQTRTESSTDTQYF
many | - | TRBJ2-2 | TRBV6-5 | TGTGCCAGCAGTTACACTGACCCCTCGGGGAACACCGGGGAGCTGTTTTTT | CASSYTDPSGNTGELFF
many | - | TRBJ1-1 | TRBV28 | TGTGCCAGCAGTTTTGTAGGCCGGATCGGAACAAACACTGAAGCTTTCTTT | CASSFVGRIGTNTEAFF
many | - | TRBJ1-1 | TRBV2 | TGTGCCAGCGAAAGGGATAACACTGAAGCTTTCTTT | CASERDNTEAFF
- | TRBD1 | TRBJ2-7 | TRBV28 | TGTGCCAGCAGTTTGCGACAGGGGTTCGGGGACGAGCAGTACTTC | CASSLRQGFGDEQYF
- | TRBD2 | TRBJ2-7 | TRBV9 | TGTGCCAGCAGCGTAGATACTAGCGGGAGCAAAGTTTTCGAGCAGTACTTC | CASSVDTSGSKVFEQYF
many | - | TRBJ1-5 | TRBV2 | TGTGCCAGCAACGGGCAGGGAAATCAGCCCCAGCATTTT | CASNGQGNQPQHF
many | - | TRBJ1-1 | TRBV12-3/TRBV12-4 | TGTGCCAGCAGTTTAGCCACTGAAGCTTTCTTT | CASSLATEAFF
- | - | TRBJ2-7 | TRBV5-1 | TGCGCCAGCAGCTTGATGCAGGGGGGCTACGAGCGGTACTTC | CASSLMQGGYERYF
few | TRBD1 | TRBJ2-5 | TRBV6-9 | TGTGCCAGCAGTTATAGGGACAGCGCTCAAGAGACCCAGTACTTC | CASSYRDSAQETQYF
- | - | TRBJ2-1 | TRBV4-2 | TGTGCCAGCAGCTTCACCACTCGTGATGAGCAGTTCTTC | CASSFTTRDEQFF
many | - | TRBJ2-1 | TRBV20-1 | TGCAGTGCGGTTGATACCGGTTTGGGGCAGTTCTTC | CSAVDTGLGQFF
many | TRBD1 | TRBJ2-7 | TRBV11-2 | TGTGCCAGCAGCCTTGGACAGGGTAAGGGGCTCGCCGAGCAGTACTTC | CASSLGQGKGLAEQYF
many | - | TRBJ1-1 | TRBV28 | TGTGCCAGCAGTTTACGACAGGTGATGAACACTGAAGCTTTCTTT | CASSLRQVMNTEAFF
- | TRBD1 | TRBJ2-5 | TRBV3-1 | TGTGCCAGCAGGGGCGGGTCCGGGACAGGGACATTAGAGACCCAGTACTTC | CASRGGSGTGTLETQYF
few | - | TRBJ1-5 | TRBV7-2 | TGTGCCAGCAGCTTAGATGGGGGATTAGCTCAGCCCCAGCATTTT | CASSLDGGLAQPQHF
- | - | TRBJ1-2 | TRBV6-1 | TGTGCCAGCAGTGATTTGGTCAACAACTATGGCTACACCTTC | CASSDLVNNYGYTF
many | - | TRBJ2-3 | TRBV18 | TGTGCCAGCTCACTAGAACACTACACAGATACGCAGTATTTT | CASSLEHYTDTQYF
few | - | TRBJ1-6 | TRBV30 | TGTGCCTGGAGTACCCGAACAGGGTCACCCCTCCACTTT | CAWSTRTGSPLHF
many | - | TRBJ2-3 | TRBV24-1 | TGTGCCACCAGTGATCCTTCGCGGGTCTCGGCAGATACGCAGTATTTT | CATSDPSRVSADTQYF
many | - | TRBJ2-7 | TRBV11-2 | TGTGCCAGCAGCTCACATCCTCTCGAGCAGTACTTC | CASSSHPLEQYF
few | - | TRBJ1-1 | TRBV9 | TGTGCCAGCAGCGTAGAATCGAACACTGAAGCTTTCTTT | CASSVESNTEAFF
- | - | TRBJ1-6 | TRBV20-1 | TGCAGTGCTTTAGCAGGGCCCTATAATTCACCCCTCCACTTT | CSALAGPYNSPLHF
- | - | TRBJ1-3 | TRBV5-6 | TGTGCCAGCAGCTTCGAGGTTCTTGGAAACACCATATATTTT | CASSFEVLGNTIYF
few | TRBD2 | TRBJ2-1 | TRBV5-6 | TGTGCCAGCAGCTTGTGGGCGCTAGCGGGAGCCTCCTACAATGAGCAGTTCTTC | CASSLWALAGASYNEQFF
- | TRBD1 | TRBJ2-1 | TRBV5-1 | TGCGCCAGCAGCTCCGGGACAGGCTTATACAATGAGCAGTTCTTC | CASSSGTGLYNEQFF
many | TRBD1 | TRBJ1-1 | TRBV11-2 | TGTGCCAGCAGACTCGGACAGGGAACCACTGAAGCTTTCTTT | CASRLGQGTTEAFF
many | - | TRBJ1-2 | TRBV6-1 | TGTGCCAGCAGTGCCCCGGACAGAGATAACTATGGCTACACCTTC | CASSAPDRDNYGYTF
few | - | TRBJ2-7 | TRBV29-1 | TGCAGCGTCTCGGTAACGTCCTACGAGCAGTACTTC | CSVSVTSYEQYF
- | TRBD2 | TRBJ2-1 | TRBV3-1 | TGTGCCAGCAGCCAAGAGCTCCGGGGACTAGCGGGCGCCTACAATGAGCAGTTCTTC | CASSQELRGLAGAYNEQFF
many | TRBD2 | TRBJ2-5 | TRBV11-2 | TGTGCCAGCAGCCCTAATTTTCGACTAGCGGGGATAAAGACCCAGTACTTC | CASSPNFRLAGIKTQYF
many | TRBD2 | TRBJ2-3 | TRBV2 | TGTGCCAGCACCTTAGGTGCGGGAGCTTCCTCAGATACGCAGTATTTT | CASTLGAGASSDTQYF
many | TRBD2 | TRBJ2-1 | TRBV7-9 | TGTGCCAGCAGCCAACAGACTAGCGGGGGAGACAATGAGCAGTTCTTC | CASSQQTSGGDNEQFF
many | TRBD2 | TRBJ2-5 | TRBV2 | TGTGCCAGCAGTGCTAGCCCGACGACCATCGGGAGGGAGACCCAGTACTTC | CASSASPTTIGRETQYF
many | - | TRBJ1-5 | TRBV30 | TGTGCCTGGAGTGTACTGGGGGTCAATCAGCCCCAGCATTTT | CAWSVLGVNQPQHF
few | TRBD1 | TRBJ1-6 | TRBV3-1 | TGTGCCAGCAGCCCACAGGGGGTAAATAATTCACCCCTCCACTTT | CASSPQGVNNSPLHF
few | - | TRBJ1-6 | TRBV20-1 | TGCAGTGCTAAGGGCCAAGCCTCACCCCTCCACTTT | CSAKGQASPLHF
many | TRBD2 | TRBJ2-1 | TRBV20-1 | TGCAGTGCGCCCACTAGCGGGGGGGCCAATGAGCAGTTCTTC | CSAPTSGGANEQFF
- | - | TRBJ1-1 | TRBV29-1 | TGCAGCGTTGAGAGATTTTCGTACACTGAAGCTTTCTTT | CSVERFSYTEAFF
many | TRBD2 | TRBJ2-5 | TRBV6-4 | TGTGCCAGCAGCTCACTAGCGGGGGCCCAAGAGACCCAGTACTTC | CASSSLAGAQETQYF
many | - | TRBJ1-6 | TRBV7-9 | TGTGCCAGCAGCTTAGCTGGCCCTACTAATTCACCCCTCCACTTT | CASSLAGPTNSPLHF
many | TRBD1 | TRBJ1-5 | TRBV3-1 | TGTGCCAGCAGCCGGGACAGGGATCAGCCCCAGCATTTT | CASSRDRDQPQHF
many | TRBD2 | TRBJ2-1 | TRBV12-3/TRBV12-4 | TGTGCCAGCAGTTTTCTAGCGGGAGGAGTAGCCTACAATGAGCAGTTCTTC | CASSFLAGGVAYNEQFF
many | - | TRBJ2-7 | TRBV7-9 | TGTGCCAGCAGCTTAGGTGGTCTCTTCAACGTTCCCCACGAGCAGTACTTC | CASSLGGLFNVPHEQYF
many | - | TRBJ2-3 | TRBV28 | TGTGCCAGCAGTCATTTCCGGGGGCTAATACGATCTAGCACAGATACGCAGTATTTT | CASSHFRGLIRSSTDTQYF
- | - | TRBJ2-7 | TRBV25-1 | TGTGCCAGCAGTGAAATTTTGGGGAGCTCCTACGAGCAGTACTTC | CASSEILGSSYEQYF
- | TRBD1 | TRBJ1-1 | TRBV7-9 | TGTGCCAGCAGCTTGGCCGGACAGGATAACACTGAAGCTTTCTTT | CASSLAGQDNTEAFF
many | TRBD2 | TRBJ2-1 | TRBV30 | TGTGCCTGGAGTGTAATTAGTCTAGCGGGGACTGACCCCTACAATGAGCAGTTCTTC | CAWSVISLAGTDPYNEQFF
few | TRBD1 | TRBJ1-1 | TRBV12-3/TRBV12-4 | TGTGCCAGCAGTGACGGGACAGGGGGCCTGCTATTGGAAGCTTTCTTT | CASSDGTGGLLLEAFF
many | - | TRBJ2-7 | TRBV6-2/TRBV6-3 | TGTGCCAGCAGTCCCAGGGGCGAGGGACGATACGAGCAGTACTTC | CASSPRGEGRYEQYF
- | TRBD1 | TRBJ1-4 | TRBV25-1 | TGTGCCAGCAGTGATAGGGACAGATCTTTTGATCTTGGCCGCTCTAATGAAAAACTGTTTTTT | CASSDRDRSFDLGRSNEKLFF
once | - | TRBJ2-1 | TRBV15 | TGTGCCACCAGCAGATCCGTAGCGGAGAATTCCTACAATGAGCAGTTCTTC | CATSRSVAENSYNEQFF
many | - | TRBJ2-2 | TRBV6-1 | TGTGCCAGCAGTGAAACGGTTCTAGGTAGCACCGGGGAGCTGTTTTTT | CASSETVLGSTGELFF
many | - | TRBJ2-7 | TRBV18 | TGTGCCAGCTCTATAGGTGACGAGCAGTACTTC | CASSIGDEQYF